These T cell receptor beta chains were read from a single sample in a study of T cell responses to AZD1222 COVID-19 vaccine. The assay was immunoSEQ multiplex PCR, and TCRdb's table has in-frame clones only and misses some. Of approximately 140,000 clones in the sample, under 95% were seen once. The input for sequencing was peripheral blood, taken 28 days after the second AZD1222 dose. All receptors come from an adult who received the AZD1222 COVID-19 vaccine. Both conserved end residues are part of each CDR3. D genes are given only for firm matches. Rows give clone size only sometimes, using once, few, many, or a class for an expanded clone.

D,V,J,size,DNA,CDR3
TRBD2,TRBV6-5,TRBJ2-5,-,TGTGCCAGCAGTCATGGGACTAGCGGACAAGAGACCCAGTACTTC,CASSHGTSGQETQYF
-,TRBV19,TRBJ2-2,few,TGTGCCAGTAGTCCCAGGGTTAACACCGGGGAGCTGTTTTTT,CASSPRVNTGELFF
TRBD1,TRBV3-1/TRBV3-2,TRBJ1-1,once,TGTGCCAGCAGCCGAGGACAGGGGGCGGTTGAAGCTTTCTTT,CASSRGQGAVEAFF
TRBD1,TRBV7-3,TRBJ1-1,-,TGTGCCAGCAGCTCGGGACAGGGCGAGACCCAAGCTTTCTTT,CASSSGQGETQAFF
-,TRBV10-3,TRBJ1-4,-,TGTGCCATCAGTGAGTCGGGCGGGGGACCTAATGAAAAACTGTTTTTT,CAISESGGGPNEKLFF
-,TRBV30,TRBJ2-7,few,TGTGCCTGGAGTGTGTCAGGAACCCTTCTCTTC,CAWSVSGTLLF
TRBD2,TRBV2,TRBJ2-7,-,TGTGCCAGCAGGGCGGGACTAGCGGGAGCCGTCGGCTACGAGCAGTACTTC,CASRAGLAGAVGYEQYF
TRBD1,TRBV18,TRBJ1-4,-,TGTGCCAGCTCACCGCTCACCGGGACAGCTAATGAAAAACTGTTTTTT,CASSPLTGTANEKLFF
-,TRBV10-1,TRBJ2-7,-,TGCGCCAGCAGTGAGTTAGGGGGAGTATCCGAGCAGTACTTC,CASSELGGVSEQYF
-,TRBV27,TRBJ2-3,-,TGTGCCAGCAGTTTATCGGAGAGGACAGATACGCAGTATTTT,CASSLSERTDTQYF
-,TRBV29-1,TRBJ2-2,-,TGCAGCGTTGAAACGTCGAAGGTTAGGGTGTTTTTT,CSVETSKVRVFF
TRBD1,TRBV10-3,TRBJ1-4,-,TGTGCCATCAGACCCGGGACAGGGATTACTGAAAAACTGTTTTTT,CAIRPGTGITEKLFF
-,TRBV20-1,TRBJ1-2,-,TGCAGTGCTAAGGGTCGGTATGGCTACACCTTC,CSAKGRYGYTF
-,TRBV7-2,TRBJ2-7,-,TGTGCCAGCAGCTTAGCGGCGAGAGACTACGAGCAGTACTTC,CASSLAARDYEQYF
-,TRBV11-3,TRBJ1-1,-,TGTGCCAGCAGCCGTGGGGGGGCTGAAGCTTTCTTT,CASSRGGAEAFF
-,TRBV9,TRBJ1-1,-,TGTGCCAGCAGCGCCAGCCGACAGAACACTGAAGCTTTCTTT,CASSASRQNTEAFF
-,TRBV5-1,TRBJ2-7,-,TGCGCCAGCAGCTTGTGGTTGGCTTACGAGCAGTACTTC,CASSLWLAYEQYF
-,TRBV30,TRBJ2-1,-,TGTGCCTGGAGTACCCTAGCGAGCTACAATGAGCAGTTCTTC,CAWSTLASYNEQFF
-,TRBV19,TRBJ1-1,-,TGTGCCAGTAGTATAGTGAGAACAGCTGAAGCTTTCTTT,CASSIVRTAEAFF
-,TRBV5-1,TRBJ1-1,-,TGCGCCAGCAGCTCCGGGACATCGAACACTGAAGCTTTCTTT,CASSSGTSNTEAFF
-,TRBV7-3,TRBJ2-2,-,TGTGCCAGCAGCTTATCAGGGAACACCGGGGAGCTGTTTTTT,CASSLSGNTGELFF
-,TRBV6-6,TRBJ2-7,-,TGTGCCAGCACCTTTCAGGGCCCACTCTCCTACGAGCAGTACTTC,CASTFQGPLSYEQYF
TRBD1,TRBV10-3,TRBJ2-2,-,TGTGCCATCGCTCCGGGACAGGGCGACACCGGGGAGCTGTTTTTT,CAIAPGQGDTGELFF
TRBD2,TRBV7-2,TRBJ2-7,-,TGTGCCAGCGCCACGGTAGGACTAGCGAGCTACGAGCAGTACTTC,CASATVGLASYEQYF
TRBD1,TRBV29-1,TRBJ1-2,-,TGCAGCGTTGTTTGGGACAGGGCAGCCGGCTACACCTTC,CSVVWDRAAGYTF
-,TRBV24-1,TRBJ2-2,-,TGTGCCACCAGTGACACGGACTATAAATCAGGGGAGCTGTTTTTT,CATSDTDYKSGELFF
TRBD2,TRBV5-1,TRBJ2-5,-,TGCGCCAGCAGCTTGCCGCTAGCGGGAGTCAGGTCCCAAGAGACCCAGTACTTC,CASSLPLAGVRSQETQYF
-,TRBV7-2,TRBJ1-2,once,TGTGCCAGCAGCTTAGGTGCGGCTGACTATGGCTACACCTTC,CASSLGAADYGYTF
-,TRBV29-1,TRBJ1-1,-,TGCAGCGTGGGGGGACGTCTGAACACTGAAGCTTTCTTT,CSVGGRLNTEAFF
-,TRBV5-4,TRBJ2-1,-,TGTGCCAGCAGCTTGTCAGGATTAGCTGTTAGGGTTGAGCAGTTCTTC,CASSLSGLAVRVEQFF
TRBD1,TRBV24-1,TRBJ2-2,-,TGTGCCACCAGTGATTTTCGACAGGGGGCCACCGGGGAGCTGTTTTTT,CATSDFRQGATGELFF
TRBD1,TRBV28,TRBJ2-2,-,TGTGCCAGCTGGGGCCCTAACAGGGGGCGCGGCACCGGGGAGCTGTTTTTT,CASWGPNRGRGTGELFF
-,TRBV5-1,TRBJ2-7,-,TGCGCCAGCAGCTTGTCCCGTCGTAGCGCAGACGAGCAGTACTTC,CASSLSRRSADEQYF
-,TRBV19,TRBJ1-4,-,TGTGCCAGTAGTCCCTTGTATGAAAAACTGTTTTTT,CASSPLYEKLFF
-,TRBV28,TRBJ2-1,-,TGTGCCAGCAGTTCCGGACAGAACAATGAGCAGTTCTTC,CASSSGQNNEQFF
TRBD2,TRBV5-8,TRBJ2-1,-,TGTGCCAGCAGCTTGGGGACTAGCGGGAAGAATGAGCAGTTCTTC,CASSLGTSGKNEQFF
-,TRBV28,TRBJ1-2,-,TGTGCCAGCAATTCGCCGGGGAGCGGAACCACGATTAACTATGGCTACACCTTC,CASNSPGSGTTINYGYTF
-,TRBV9,TRBJ2-7,-,TGTGCCAGCAGCGTAGAGTCAGGGCCGCACGAGCAGTACTTC,CASSVESGPHEQYF
TRBD1,TRBV18,TRBJ1-1,-,TGTGCCAGCTCACCACGGGGGACAGCACCGCTCTTT,CASSPRGTAPLF
-,TRBV24-1,TRBJ1-6,-,TGTGCCACCAGTGATGGGAAAATTCGTAATTCACCCCTCCACTTT,CATSDGKIRNSPLHF
TRBD2,TRBV15,TRBJ2-4,-,TGTGCCACTGAAAGGACTAGTGCGTTTTTAGCCAAAAACATTCAGTACTTC,CATERTSAFLAKNIQYF
-,TRBV10-3,TRBJ2-7,-,TGTGCCATCAGACCCAACTTAGATTCCTACGAGCAGTACTTC,CAIRPNLDSYEQYF
TRBD2,TRBV24-1,TRBJ2-1,-,TGTGCCACCAGTGATTTCCTAGCGGGAGTGGGCAATGAGCAGTTCTTC,CATSDFLAGVGNEQFF
-,TRBV5-5,TRBJ1-5,once,TGTGCCAGCAGCTCCGGGGGTGTCGACAATCAGCCCCAGCATTTT,CASSSGGVDNQPQHF
TRBD1,TRBV7-9,TRBJ2-1,-,TGTGCCAGCAGCCGATGGACAGGGGCTGTATCCTACAATGAGCAGTTCTTC,CASSRWTGAVSYNEQFF
-,TRBV11-2,TRBJ1-1,-,TGTGCCAGCAGCTTAGACAGACTTGGGGCTGAAGCTTTCTTT,CASSLDRLGAEAFF
TRBD1,TRBV5-1,TRBJ1-2,-,TGCGCCAGCAGCTTCCCCTGGAGGGGGCTTAACTATGGCTACACCTTC,CASSFPWRGLNYGYTF